This T cell receptor (beta chain) was captured by sequencing in a study of T cells in women clearing cervical HPV infection (dated by TCRdb to the late 2010s). Broadly, across the study: The cases were some 27 women with histologically confirmed HPV16-related CIN3 or worse, and 2 of these cases were invasive cancers. Controls were around 24 women whose single incident HPV16 infection cleared within 12 months without precancer or cancer developing. Case blood was taken at the visit when the lesion was first identified, whereas control blood was taken when infection was no longer detected. For cases, a median interval of approximately 140 days, with an interquartile range of roughly 85 to 220 days, was observed between lesion detection and blood sampling. Since only a few of the women had HLA typing available, the possibility that HLA type was acting as a confounder could not be ruled out. This exploratory proof-of-principle case-control study, nested within the Guanacaste HPV Natural History Study in Costa Rica, compared TCR repertoires among women with different cervical HPV16 outcomes. Cases were matched to controls by age within five years and by the year the sample was collected. Median age was about 30 years in cases versus approximately 37 in controls, and baseline characteristics did not differ significantly. The parent cohort enrolled about 10,000 women aged 18 or older in Guanacaste, Costa Rica, in about 1993 to 1994 and followed the women for less than nine years. Quality controls consisted of five blinded duplicates per group, for a total of approximately 60 samples made up of 50 or so participants and roughly ten replicates. Summary of the overall study and its limitations: Because T-cell numbers per sample were unknown, differences in richness could reflect varying T-cell content rather than repertoire biology. CIN3+ cases had significantly higher TCR repertoire richness than controls across sequencing depths, but evenness did not differ between the groups. Random forest classifiers that combined richness and V gene abundances separated cases from controls with an estimated AUC of around 0.87. Cases had lower TRBV6-7 relative abundance than controls (about 0.1% versus 0.15%; Bonferroni P = 0.0008). Because of the cross-sectional design, the study could not determine whether the associations came before infection or resulted from infection, and neither effector/memory subsets nor HPV-specific T cells were isolated.

Using the immunoSEQ assay, multiplex PCR amplified TCR beta CDR3 regions from an average of 1200 ng of genomic DNA per sample. To correct primer bias, the assay used a complete synthetic TCR repertoire to set an amplification baseline. Amplicons were sequenced on the Illumina platform. As for the original processing: Sequences were error-corrected by clustering with frequency ratios and a modified nearest-neighbor algorithm, then analyzed in the immunoSEQ Analyzer with IMGT gene definitions. TCR richness and evenness were averaged over 20 rarefaction repeats at each rarefaction depth, excluding samples with fewer sequences than the depth. V, D and J gene relative abundances were compared between groups with Wilcoxon rank sum tests, applying FDR correction. For the blinded duplicates, the intraclass correlation was 95% to 96% for TCR richness and averaged about 81% across about 67 gene segments. In its TCRdb copy, this immuneACCESS table keeps in-frame sequences only and misses some clones. Where compared with another copy, unresolved V genes explain less than half of these, and the others have no known cause. D and trimming were read from the DNA, whereas the V and J calls and clone size are those reported in that table. For this sample, the table gives roughly 30,000 clones. 3.5% to 5% of the sample goes to the ten largest clones.

Every participant had a single incident cervical HPV16 infection, and prevalent HPV16 infections were excluded. Cervical HPV DNA was detected by MY09/MY11 PCR, and genotyping was performed by dot-blot hybridization. Around 14 mL of heparinized blood was centrifuged, after which the buffy coat was aliquoted, frozen at -30 degrees C, and then stored at -80 degrees C. QIAGEN kits were used to extract genomic DNA from the buffy coat specimens. V is reduced by 6 bases and J by 2 bases, leaving a spacing of 15 bases between them. The CDR3 runs 15 amino acids, cysteine and phenylalanine included. The CDR3 was read in part: 36 bases, with the frame set at base 1. Taken from the germline V gene, the CDR1 and CDR2 loops are ENHRY and SYGVKD. Concerning this clone: Its antigen is not yet known. Read coverage stops 3 residues before the CDR3 terminus; the germline J gene supplies the remainder.

The V and J segments used are TRBV10-3 and TRBJ2-3; TRBD2 is possibly the D segment (5 matching bases). The source is a woman between 18 and 70 years old with a cervical HPV16 infection that either progressed to CIN3+ or cleared (not recorded which). The sample consisted of blood buffy coat. CDR3 loop: CAIRSTDGDTDTQYF. The CDR3 bases that were read are TGTGCCATCAGATCGACGGACGGGGACACAGATACG.